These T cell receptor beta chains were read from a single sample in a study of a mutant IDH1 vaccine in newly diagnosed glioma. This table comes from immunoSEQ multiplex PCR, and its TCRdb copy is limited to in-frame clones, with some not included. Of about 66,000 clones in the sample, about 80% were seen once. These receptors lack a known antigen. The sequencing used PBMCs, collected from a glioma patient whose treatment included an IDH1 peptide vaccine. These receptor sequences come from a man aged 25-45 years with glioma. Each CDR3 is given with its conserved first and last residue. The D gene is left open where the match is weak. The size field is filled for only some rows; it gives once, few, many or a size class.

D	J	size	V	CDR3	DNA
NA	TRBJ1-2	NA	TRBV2	CASSNSRQNYGYTF	TGTGCCAGCAGTAACAGCCGCCAAAACTATGGCTACACCTTC
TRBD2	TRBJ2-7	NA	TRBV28	CASTSGTGGLAGVNEQYF	TGTGCCAGCACTTCCGGGACAGGGGGACTAGCGGGAGTTAACGAGCAGTACTTC
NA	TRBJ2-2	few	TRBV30	CAWSMDSRGSGELFF	TGTGCCTGGAGCATGGACTCAAGGGGATCCGGGGAGCTGTTTTTT
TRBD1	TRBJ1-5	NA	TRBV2	CASGAGTGQPPQHF	TGTGCCAGCGGAGCCGGGACAGGGCAACCGCCCCAGCATTTT
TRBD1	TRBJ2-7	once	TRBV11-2	CASSPWTGGEQYF	TGTGCCAGCAGCCCATGGACAGGGGGCGAGCAGTACTTC
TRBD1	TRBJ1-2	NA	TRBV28	CASSRNVGQGNYGYTF	TGTGCCAGCAGTCGAAATGTTGGACAGGGGAACTATGGCTACACCTTC
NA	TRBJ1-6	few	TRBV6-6	CASSRTDGAPLHF	TGTGCCAGCAGCCGGACGGACGGGGCACCCCTCCACTTT
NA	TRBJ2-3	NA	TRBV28	CASASSVPDTQYF	TGTGCCAGCGCATCTTCTGTTCCAGATACGCAGTATTTT
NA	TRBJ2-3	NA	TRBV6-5	CASSYRAGRDTQYF	TGTGCCAGCAGTTACAGAGCAGGTAGAGATACGCAGTATTTT
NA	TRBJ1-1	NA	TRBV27	CASSLRGGNTEAFF	TGTGCCAGCAGCCTGAGGGGTGGGAACACTGAAGCTTTCTTT
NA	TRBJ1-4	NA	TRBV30	CAWSVRWDEKLFF	TGTGCCTGGAGTGTCCGATGGGACGAAAAACTGTTTTTT
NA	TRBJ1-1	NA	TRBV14	CASSPYWNTEAFF	TGTGCCAGCAGCCCATATTGGAACACTGAAGCTTTCTTT
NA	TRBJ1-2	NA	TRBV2	CASLGVRDYGYTF	TGTGCCAGCCTAGGGGTGAGGGACTATGGCTACACCTTC
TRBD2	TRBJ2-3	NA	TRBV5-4	CASSLGGLAGGPTDTQYF	TGTGCCAGCAGCTTGGGGGGACTAGCGGGAGGGCCGACAGATACGCAGTATTTT
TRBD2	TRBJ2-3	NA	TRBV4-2	CASSQEVPTSGSANTQYF	TGTGCCAGCAGCCAAGAGGTCCCGACTAGCGGGAGCGCGAATACGCAGTATTTT
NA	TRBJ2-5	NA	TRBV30	CAWRSQETQYF	TGTGCCTGGAGAAGCCAAGAGACCCAGTACTTC
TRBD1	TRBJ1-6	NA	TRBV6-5	CASSYRDRLGSPLHF	TGTGCCAGCAGTTACCGGGACAGGTTGGGATCACCCCTCCACTTT
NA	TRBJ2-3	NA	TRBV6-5	CASSEDLTDTQYF	TGTGCCAGCAGTGAGGACCTCACAGATACGCAGTATTTT
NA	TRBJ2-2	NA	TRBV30	CAWRGTVSVTGELFF	TGTGCCTGGAGGGGAACTGTTAGCGTCACCGGGGAGCTGTTTTTT
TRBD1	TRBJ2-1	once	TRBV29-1	CSVFGGQGNNEQFF	TGCAGCGTTTTTGGGGGACAGGGAAACAATGAGCAGTTCTTC